These 25 T cell receptor beta chains were all obtained from the same sample, sequenced in a study of tumor-infiltrating lymphocytes in localized non-small cell lung cancer. TCRdb's table, derived via immunoSEQ multiplex PCR, lists solely in-frame clones and lacks some. The table records roughly 9,100 clones, 81% of them present only once. Material for sequencing was uninvolved lung tissue not adjacent to the tumor. Every receptor here comes from a human donor with non-small cell lung cancer.

Only a few counts were recorded for this clone. The J gene is TRBJ2-5, the V gene TRBV13, with D possibly matching TRBD2 (5 bases). CDR1 is PRHDT and CDR2 is FYEKMQ in the germline V gene (reference sequence). The CDR3 is made up of 16 amino acids. V lost 5 bases and J lost 0, with 16 bases in between. CDR3 loop: CASSVVGWEYQETQYF. CDR3 coding DNA: TGTGCCAGCAGCGTGGTGGGGTGGGAGTACCAAGAGACCCAGTACTTC.

The gene calls are TRBV5-4 and TRBJ2-2; the match to TRBD1 covers 7 bases. The CDR3 totals 16 residues. Germline V gives CDR1 SGHNT, CDR2 YYREEE (reference sequence). V shed 0 bases and J 5 bases; nucleotides not matched to a gene: 7. CDR3 amino acids: CASSLGGQRPTGELFF. The CDR3 coding sequence is TGTGCCAGCAGCTTGGGGGGACAGAGACCAACCGGGGAGCTGTTTTTT.

This rearrangement joins TRBV7-2 to TRBJ1-5; the D gene is possibly TRBD1 (5 bases). In germline, CDR1 is SGHTA, CDR2 FQGNSA. V shed 1 base and J shed 2 bases, with 9 bases lying between them. The CDR3 runs to 15 residues. CDR3 in DNA: TGTGCCAGCAGCTTAGGGGACTCACGCAATCAGCCCCAGCATTTT. Protein: CASSLGDSRNQPQHF.

This clone was detected once. The V and J genes are TRBV11-1 and TRBJ2-1, with TRBD2 matching over 10 bases. The CDR3 covers 14 residues. Germline V gene data show CDR1 as SGHAT and CDR2 as FQDESV (reference sequence). Trimming took 7 bases from V and 6 from J; bases not matched to a gene: 6. CDR3 loop: CASNLAGAGNEQFF. The CDR3 DNA follows: TGTGCCAGCAACCTAGCGGGAGCGGGCAATGAGCAGTTCTTC.

The J gene is TRBJ2-5, the V gene TRBV7-9, with D possibly being TRBD2 (5 bases). The V gene's germline CDR1 is SEHNR and CDR2 FQNEAQ (reference sequence). This CDR3 spans 14 amino acids. The V gene lost 5 bases and the J gene lost 5 bases, with 15 bases spanning the gap. The CDR3: CASSPNGLAETQYF. CDR3 nucleotides: TGTGCCAGCAGCCCTAACGGCCTAGCTGAGACCCAGTACTTC.

The chain is built from TRBV6-1 and TRBJ2-6, with TRBD1 matching 12 bases. This CDR3 region has 20 residues. Germline CDR1 and CDR2: MNHNS and SASEGT. V dropped 3 bases and J dropped 2; count of bases not matched to a gene: 11. The chain's CDR3 is CASSDGTGGGSYAGANVLTF. In DNA, the CDR3 is TGTGCCAGCAGTGATGGGACAGGGGGCGGTTCTTATGCTGGGGCCAACGTCCTGACTTTC.

This sequence joins TRBV2 and TRBJ2-1; D remains unclear. V was pared by 6 bases and J by 4 bases, with 10 bases between. Germline CDR1 reads SNHLY; CDR2 reads FYNNEI. The length of the CDR3 is 13 residues. CDR3 nucleotides: TGTGCCAGCAGGCCGGTCACTTACAATGAGCAGTTCTTC. This gives the protein CASRPVTYNEQFF.

The gene calls are TRBV7-9 and TRBJ1-2; tentative D call: TRBD1 (6 bases). The CDR3 sequence is 12 residues long. CDR1 and CDR2 from the germline V gene are SEHNR and FQNEAQ (reference sequence). The V end lost 8 bases, the J end lost 4 bases, and 11 bases lay between the germline ends. The CDR3, as DNA: TGTGCCAGCTGGACAGTTCTCTATGGCTACACCTTC. It translates to CASWTVLYGYTF.

The chain carries TRBV30 and TRBJ1-5, with 8 bases aligning to TRBD1. The CDR3 sequence is 14 residues long. V dropped 1 base and J dropped 4; count of bases not matched to a gene: 3. CDR1 and CDR2 (germline): GTSNPN, SVGIG (reference sequence). The CDR3 DNA reads as TGTGCCTGGAGTGAGGGACAGGCTAATCAGCCCCAGCATTTT. This encodes CAWSEGQANQPQHF.

This clone has only a few counts. The gene calls are TRBV5-1 and TRBJ2-3, with 9 bases matching TRBD2. CDR3 length: 14 amino acids. Germline loops: CDR1 SGHRS, CDR2 YFSETQ. V shed 0 bases and J 5 bases; nucleotides not matched to a gene: 1. The CDR3 DNA sequence: TGCGCCAGCAGCTTGGCTAGCGGGATAGATACGCAGTATTTT. Protein: CASSLASGIDTQYF.

The chain employs TRBV28 and TRBJ1-1; D is ambiguous. Germline loops: CDR1 MDHEN, CDR2 SYDVKM. The ends were cut back, 5 bases at V and 1 base at J, with 11 bases in the middle. The CDR3 sequence is 14 residues long. CDR3 sequence reads: CASSKLTSNTEAFF. CDR3 in DNA: TGTGCCAGCAGTAAGCTAACGTCGAACACTGAAGCTTTCTTT.

This chain joins TRBV30 and TRBJ1-5; D unresolved. The germline gives CDR1 GTSNPN, CDR2 SVGIG (reference sequence). The CDR3 is 14 amino acids. Trimming shortened V by 4 bases and J by 3 bases, and 13 bases separated the two germline ends. Here the CDR3 DNA reads TGTGCCTGGAAGGAGTGGGATGACAATCAGCCCCAGCATTTT. This codes for CAWKEWDDNQPQHF.

This sequence joins TRBV10-3 and TRBJ2-2; D unclear. CDR3 length equals 13 residues. V shed 10 bases and J shed 4 bases, with 13 bases lying between them. CDR1 is ENHRY and CDR2 is SYGVKD in the germline V gene. The CDR3 reads CASKEFFTGELFF. CDR3 DNA: TGTGCCAGCAAGGAGTTTTTCACCGGGGAGCTGTTTTTT.

V and J are TRBV5-8 and TRBJ2-1; 9 bases are shared with TRBD1. This CDR3 has 15 residues. V was pared by 3 bases and J by 5 bases, with 6 bases of the junction left unmatched. Germline V gives CDR1 SGHTS, CDR2 YDEGEE. The CDR3 region has the DNA TGTGCCAGCAGCTCCGGGACAGGGATCAACAATGAGCAGTTCTTC. This translates into CASSSGTGINNEQFF.

CDR3 sequence: CASSQGRGGGQPQHF. CDR3 in DNA: TGCGCCAGCAGCCAAGGGAGAGGGGGCGGTCAGCCCCAGCATTTT. The V gene is TRBV4-1, the J gene TRBJ1-5, with 7 bases matching TRBD1. The CDR3 length is 15 residues. V was clipped by 1 base and J by 6 bases; unmatched bases: 6. Germline V gives CDR1 MGHRA, CDR2 YSYEKL.

The chain is built from TRBV7-8 and TRBJ2-1; D is uncertain. This CDR3 is 14 amino acids long. Trimming left V 2 bases short and J 9 bases short, with 14 bases between. Looked up from germline, CDR1 is SGHVS and CDR2 is FQNEAQ. This CDR3 is CASSLRHLYREQFF. Here the CDR3 DNA reads TGTGCCAGCAGCTTACGACACCTCTACCGTGAGCAGTTCTTC.

V usage is TRBV27 and J usage is TRBJ2-3; D is uncertain. Looked up from germline, CDR1 is MNHEY and CDR2 is SMNVEV (reference sequence). Deletions cut 2 bases from V and 3 bases from J, with 12 bases between. The CDR3 sequence is 15 residues long. CDR3 coding DNA: TGTGCCAGCAGTTTAAGTTCGGCTAAAACAGATACGCAGTATTTT. Protein sequence: CASSLSSAKTDTQYF.

This sequence joins TRBV27 and TRBJ2-3, with D perhaps matching TRBD1 (5 bases). The V gene's germline CDR1 is MNHEY and CDR2 SMNVEV (reference sequence). The CDR3 runs to 15 residues. Trimming shortened V by 0 bases and J by 2 bases, and 9 bases separated the two germline ends. The CDR3 coding sequence is TGTGCCAGCAGTTTATCAGGGGTAAACACAGATACGCAGTATTTT. As protein: CASSLSGVNTDTQYF.

The V and J genes are TRBV5-1 and TRBJ2-7, with 12 bases that match TRBD2. This CDR3 comprises 16 residues. Trimming took 1 base from V and 5 from J; bases not matched to a gene: 7. Germline CDR1 is SGHRS and CDR2 is YFSETQ. The CDR3 here is CASSLYRLAGVDEQYF. The CDR3 DNA sequence: TGCGCCAGCAGCTTGTACCGACTAGCGGGAGTAGACGAGCAGTACTTC.

The chain joins TRBV4-1 to TRBJ2-7; no clear D. Trimming took 3 bases from V and 3 from J, leaving 12 bases between them. The CDR3 totals 14 residues. Germline V lookup: CDR1 MGHRA, CDR2 YSYEKL. In nucleotides, the CDR3 is TGCGCCAGCAGCCACCCTCTGGGAAACTACGAGCAGTACTTC. Amino acid sequence: CASSHPLGNYEQYF.

The chain recombines TRBV2 with TRBJ2-6, with TRBD1 matching 12 bases. The CDR3 totals 17 residues. Germline CDR1 and CDR2: SNHLY and FYNNEI. The J segment lost 4 bases and the V segment lost 6 bases, leaving 7 bases of the junction unmatched. CDR3 coding DNA: TGTGCCAGCAGCCCGGGACAGGGGGCGCCGGGGGCCAACGTCCTGACTTTC. Translating gives CASSPGQGAPGANVLTF.

The rearrangement uses TRBV11-3 and TRBJ2-5; TRBD1 or TRBD2 may be the D gene (5 bases each). The germline V gene has CDR1 SGHNT and CDR2 YENEEA. Trimming pared 1 base from V and 1 base from J, leaving 7 bases between. The CDR3 totals 14 residues. The CDR3 region has the DNA TGTGCCAGCAGCTTAGGAGGGGTCCAAGAGACCCAGTACTTC. Its protein is CASSLGGVQETQYF.

The genes are TRBV29-1 and TRBJ2-5; D gene ambiguous. Germline V gives CDR1 SQVTM, CDR2 ANQGSEA. This CDR3 contains 11 residues. V lost 7 bases to trimming and J lost 5 bases, with 11 bases between them. In DNA, the CDR3 is TGCAGCGCCCGGCAAACGGAGACCCAGTACTTC. Protein: CSARQTETQYF.

V gene TRBV9 combines with J gene TRBJ2-7; TRBD2 aligns across 7 bases. CDR1 SGDLS and CDR2 YYNGEE come from the germline V gene. The CDR3 consists of 15 residues. V trimming: 2 bases; J trimming: 4 bases; junction bases outside the gene matches: 9. As DNA, the CDR3 is TGTGCCAGCAGCGTCCTCTGGGGGGAGGGATACGAGCAGTACTTC. It yields the protein CASSVLWGEGYEQYF.

In its sample, this clone was seen once. The chain employs TRBV2 and TRBJ1-2; 8 nucleotides match TRBD1. CDR3 length: 17 amino acids. Losses at the gene ends were 4 bases for V and 0 bases for J; bases not matched to a gene: 10. The germline gives CDR1 SNHLY, CDR2 FYNNEI. The CDR3 region is CASSGGTGSLANYGYTF. CDR3 nucleotides: TGTGCCAGCAGTGGAGGGACAGGTAGTCTAGCTAACTATGGCTACACCTTC.